Sequencing of this TCR beta chain was carried out in a study of vaccination effects on CD4 cells after COVID-19 (dated by TCRdb to the early 2020s). The study in broad terms: To identify antigen-specific CD4+ T cell clonotypes by their expansion, the ViraFEST assay first stimulated PBMC with viral peptide pools and then applied TCR sequencing. In the study, cultures from other donors were sequenced using the Oncomine TCR Beta short-read assay on an Illumina iSeq 100. Each well held fewer than 2.5 million PBMC cultured in IMDM containing roughly 5% human AB serum, 8 to 10 IU/ml IL-2 and gentamicin, along with 10 ug/ml peptides. Two doses of either the BNT162b2 or the mRNA-1273 mRNA SARS-CoV-2 vaccine were administered to participants. SARS-CoV-2 spike-specific CD4+ TCR repertoires from before and after mRNA vaccination were compared in COVID-19 convalescent patients and in infection-naive vaccine recipients. Altogether, some 10 COVID-19 convalescent patients and a handful of SARS-CoV-2-naive healthy vaccine recipients made up the full study.

After approximately 11 days of culture, CD4+ T cells were isolated with the EasySep CD4+ T cell isolation kit. Negative nucleocapsid antibody results before and after vaccination confirmed that the healthy vaccine recipients had no prior SARS-CoV-2 infection. Half of the culture medium was replaced with fresh IL-2-containing medium on days 3 and 7. Each peptide stimulation condition was cultured in triplicate wells unless otherwise noted. Using Ficoll-Paque Plus gradient centrifugation, PBMC were separated from whole blood and then either used fresh or cryopreserved at -140C. Genomic DNA was extracted from cultured CD4+ T cells with the QIAamp micro DNA kit. Reading the germline V gene gives CDR1 MDHEN and CDR2 SYDVKM. V is pared back by 6 bases and J by 9 bases, with 14 bases lying between the germline termini. Reading from cysteine to phenylalanine, the CDR3 counts 12 amino acids. The only DNA kept is the CDR3, 36 bases in frame from the first base.

What the study reported, not specific to this receptor: In healthy vaccine recipients, vaccine-induced clones were almost all SARS-CoV-2 mono-reactive, with only 1 of 255 being cross-reactive with common cold coronaviruses. Only a small number of convalescent patients were included, and no early post-infection timepoints were available, which limited the study. Both infection-induced and vaccine-induced clones contracted markedly at late post-vaccination timepoints, which is consistent with waning T cell responses.

Remarks on this clone: Its antigen is unknown. One base away there is no much larger clone; base qualities are not given.

Library creation used the immunoSEQ multiplex PCR assay. DNA from the CD4+ T cells that had been cultured and isolated underwent TCR beta CDR3 sequencing. Concerning the study's data processing: Non-productive TCR sequences were removed, reads were trimmed to the CDR3 region, and CDR3s of at least 7 amino acids were retained. The MANAFEST web app was used to identify antigen-specific clonotypes by comparing expansion in peptide wells with expansion in reference cultures. For clones to be considered positive, expansion at FDR<0.05 versus reference and all other wells, an odds ratio above 5, and a frequency above 0.1% in two replicate wells were required. Clonotypes significantly expanded in SARS-CoV-2 spike wells and in at least one common cold coronavirus spike condition were defined as cross-reactive. CDR3 similarity was assessed by Levenshtein distance using the stringdist R package, and unrooted trees were constructed with ape in R 3.6.1. In its TCRdb copy, this immuneACCESS table keeps in-frame sequences only and misses some clones. Where compared with another copy, unresolved V genes explain less than half of these, and the others have no known cause. Clone size and the V and J calls come from that table; the DNA yielded D and trimming. The sample table shows about 58,000 clones, and around 80% are seen once. The ten top clones hold approximately 2.8% of the sample.

Here the sequenced sample was CD4+ T cells from PBMCs cultured without peptide, taken before COVID-19 vaccination. This clonotype was obtained from a human donor who received a COVID-19 vaccine. This chain is built from TRBV28 and TRBJ1-1, with a weak D call of TRBD1 (6 bases match). In nucleotide form, the sequence is TGTGCCAGCAGGCAGGGGCCCACACAAGCTTTCTTT. This translates into CASRQGPTQAFF.